This T cell receptor beta chain was recovered during a study of vaccination and CD4 T cells after COVID-19. Study in general: Post-COVID draws followed diagnosis by a median roughly 93 days (range 35 to 161). In the control cultures, a CEFX pool, an HIV-1 Nef pool, or no peptide was supplied.

Germline V gene lookup returns CDR1 SSHAT and CDR2 FNYEAQ (reference sequence). The CDR3 length is 15 residues. V shed 5 bases, J shed 5 bases, and the junction held 8 bases outside the gene matches. Sequencing of cultured CD4+ T cell DNA used the Oncomine TCR Beta short-read assay. Genomic DNA was isolated from cultured CD4+ T cells. TCRdb reanalysed the PCR reads using MiXCR and keeps one entry per CDR3 protein. This sample has fewer than 20,000 distinct CDR3 sequences, with around 56% found just once. Concerning this clonotype: Its antigen is unknown.

Described treatment: roughly 10-day PBMC culture with coronavirus spike peptide pools or control peptides (ViraFEST assay). The source of this sequence is a human donor who had recovered from COVID-19. Sample: CD4+ T cells from blood, cultured in vitro. The chain carries TRBV7-7 and TRBJ2-1; 8 bases match TRBD1. CDR3 nucleotide sequence: TGTGCCAGCAGCCCGCGACAGGGGTCCCACAATGAGCAGTTCTTC. It translates to CASSPRQGSHNEQFF.